Listed below are T cell receptor beta chains from one sample, sequenced in a study of blood T cell repertoires in COVID-19. Assay used: immunoSEQ multiplex PCR; TCRdb lists only in-frame clones, some missing. The sample holds approximately 360,000 clones; 85% to 90% are singletons and the top ten take around 6.3%. Sequenced sample: peripheral blood. The receptors originated from a man between 18 and 29 years old with active or convalescent COVID-19. Each CDR3 is given with its conserved first and last residue. The order of the fields is V gene, D gene, clone size, J gene, CDR3 DNA, CDR3 protein. D genes are given only for firm matches. Not every row has a clone size; where given, it reads once, few, many or a size class.

v_gene: TRBV18
d_gene: TRBD1
abundance: .
j_gene: TRBJ1-1
CDR3nt: TGTGCCAGCTCACTACAGGGGGCTGAAGGAGCTTTCTTT
CDR3aa: CASSLQGAEGAFF

v_gene: TRBV7-3
d_gene: .
abundance: few
j_gene: TRBJ2-3
CDR3nt: TGTGCCAGCAGCTTCGCGGGGAGCCCCACAGATACGCAGTATTTT
CDR3aa: CASSFAGSPTDTQYF

v_gene: TRBV2
d_gene: .
abundance: few
j_gene: TRBJ2-2
CDR3nt: TGTGCCAGCATAGAGAACACCGGGGAGCTGTTTTTT
CDR3aa: CASIENTGELFF

v_gene: TRBV7-9
d_gene: TRBD1
abundance: .
j_gene: TRBJ1-2
CDR3nt: TGTGCCAGCAGCCCCGCGTGGACAGGGAACTATGGCTACACCTTC
CDR3aa: CASSPAWTGNYGYTF

v_gene: TRBV7-7
d_gene: TRBD2
abundance: .
j_gene: TRBJ2-2
CDR3nt: TGTGCTAGCAGCTTAGTACTAGCGGACCTAAACACCGGGGAGCTGTTTTTT
CDR3aa: CASSLVLADLNTGELFF

v_gene: TRBV28
d_gene: .
abundance: .
j_gene: TRBJ2-1
CDR3nt: TGTGCCAGCGAGATCCGGACTCAAGGATTGGGTGAGCAGTTCTTC
CDR3aa: CASEIRTQGLGEQFF

v_gene: TRBV5-1
d_gene: TRBD1
abundance: .
j_gene: TRBJ1-4
CDR3nt: TGCGCCAGCAGCTTGGGCCAGGGGGCAACTAATGAAAAACTGTTTTTT
CDR3aa: CASSLGQGATNEKLFF

v_gene: TRBV3-1/TRBV3-2
d_gene: TRBD2
abundance: .
j_gene: TRBJ2-4
CDR3nt: TGTGCCAGCAGCCAAAGGACTAGCGAAAACATTCAGTACTTC
CDR3aa: CASSQRTSENIQYF

v_gene: TRBV24-1
d_gene: .
abundance: .
j_gene: TRBJ1-4
CDR3nt: TGTGCCACCAGTGACCCTCGGGACTCCGATGAAAAACTGTTTTTT
CDR3aa: CATSDPRDSDEKLFF

v_gene: TRBV5-4
d_gene: TRBD2
abundance: .
j_gene: TRBJ2-3
CDR3nt: TGTGCCAGCAGCCCGTCCTATCGGGAGGGCTTTTCAGATACGCAGTATTTT
CDR3aa: CASSPSYREGFSDTQYF

v_gene: TRBV19
d_gene: .
abundance: .
j_gene: TRBJ1-1
CDR3nt: TGTGCCAGTAGTATAGTATACAATTTAAACACTGAAGCTTTCTTT
CDR3aa: CASSIVYNLNTEAFF

v_gene: TRBV20-1
d_gene: .
abundance: .
j_gene: TRBJ2-1
CDR3nt: TGCAGTGCTAGTAAGGCAGGGACAAATGAGCAGTTCTTC
CDR3aa: CSASKAGTNEQFF

v_gene: TRBV24-1
d_gene: .
abundance: .
j_gene: TRBJ2-7
CDR3nt: TGTGCCACCAGTGAAAATGCGGGGACCGAGTCGGGGGAGCAGTACTTC
CDR3aa: CATSENAGTESGEQYF

v_gene: TRBV2
d_gene: TRBD1
abundance: .
j_gene: TRBJ1-1
CDR3nt: TGTGCCAGCGACAGGGTGACTGAAGCTTTCTTT
CDR3aa: CASDRVTEAFF

v_gene: TRBV2
d_gene: TRBD1
abundance: .
j_gene: TRBJ1-2
CDR3nt: TGTGCTAGCAGTGAGGACAGGGGAACCTACACCTTC
CDR3aa: CASSEDRGTYTF

v_gene: TRBV7-8
d_gene: .
abundance: .
j_gene: TRBJ2-1
CDR3nt: TGTGCCAGCAGCTTAGGACTGTCCTATGAGCAGTTCTTC
CDR3aa: CASSLGLSYEQFF

v_gene: TRBV7-3
d_gene: TRBD1
abundance: .
j_gene: TRBJ2-2
CDR3nt: TGTGCCAGCAGCGGGACAGGATCAGGGGAGCTGTTTTTT
CDR3aa: CASSGTGSGELFF

v_gene: TRBV28
d_gene: .
abundance: .
j_gene: TRBJ2-6
CDR3nt: TGTGCCAGCAGTCCACCGAGAGCTGGGGCCAACGTGCTGACTTTC
CDR3aa: CASSPPRAGANVLTF

v_gene: TRBV15
d_gene: TRBD1
abundance: few
j_gene: TRBJ1-1
CDR3nt: TGTGCCACCAGCAGAGAGGCAGGGGGCGCGGACACTGAAGCTTTCTTT
CDR3aa: CATSREAGGADTEAFF

v_gene: TRBV5-1
d_gene: .
abundance: .
j_gene: TRBJ1-6
CDR3nt: TGCGCCAGCAGCTTGGAACAGGGACGGGACTCACCCCTCCACTTT
CDR3aa: CASSLEQGRDSPLHF

v_gene: TRBV15
d_gene: .
abundance: .
j_gene: TRBJ1-1
CDR3nt: TGTGCCACCAGGACGGCAGGCATGAACACTGAAGCTTTCTTT
CDR3aa: CATRTAGMNTEAFF

v_gene: TRBV3-1/TRBV3-2
d_gene: TRBD1
abundance: many
j_gene: TRBJ1-5
CDR3nt: TGTGCCAGCAGCCAAGCAGGGGGCGGTCAGCCCCAGCATTTT
CDR3aa: CASSQAGGGQPQHF

v_gene: TRBV6-1
d_gene: .
abundance: .
j_gene: TRBJ2-7
CDR3nt: TGTGCCAGCAGTGACAGGGTCTACGAGCAGTACTTC
CDR3aa: CASSDRVYEQYF

v_gene: TRBV6-5
d_gene: .
abundance: .
j_gene: TRBJ1-2
CDR3nt: TGTGCCAGCAGTTACTTTAAGGATGGTGTCGGGGGGGGCTACACCTTC
CDR3aa: CASSYFKDGVGGGYTF

v_gene: TRBV4-1
d_gene: .
abundance: few
j_gene: TRBJ1-1
CDR3nt: TGCGCCAGCAGCCCAGGACAGTTTTTTTGGACTGAAGCTTTCTTT
CDR3aa: CASSPGQFFWTEAFF

v_gene: TRBV7-6
d_gene: .
abundance: .
j_gene: TRBJ2-3
CDR3nt: TGTGCCAGCAGCTCAGGGATTGCTAGCACAGATACGCAGTATTTT
CDR3aa: CASSSGIASTDTQYF

v_gene: TRBV28
d_gene: .
abundance: .
j_gene: TRBJ1-5
CDR3nt: TGTGCCAGCATCCGCCCAGGGCTTCAGCCCCAGCATTTT
CDR3aa: CASIRPGLQPQHF

v_gene: TRBV21-1
d_gene: .
abundance: .
j_gene: TRBJ1-2
CDR3nt: TGTGCCAGCAGCAAAGTTTTAACCCCAGCTAACTATGGCTACACCTTC
CDR3aa: CASSKVLTPANYGYTF

v_gene: TRBV28
d_gene: TRBD1
abundance: .
j_gene: TRBJ1-2
CDR3nt: TGTGCCAGCAGCCCAGGGGGGTACTATGGCTACACCTTC
CDR3aa: CASSPGGYYGYTF

v_gene: TRBV19
d_gene: TRBD2
abundance: .
j_gene: TRBJ2-1
CDR3nt: TGTGCCAGTAGTATCATGGGACTAGCGGGAGGCAATGAGCAGTTCTTC
CDR3aa: CASSIMGLAGGNEQFF

v_gene: TRBV28
d_gene: .
abundance: .
j_gene: TRBJ1-5
CDR3nt: TGTGCCAGCAGTTTTGGGGCCAGTTATAGCAATCAGCCCCAGCATTTT
CDR3aa: CASSFGASYSNQPQHF

v_gene: TRBV6-5
d_gene: .
abundance: .
j_gene: TRBJ2-1
CDR3nt: TGTGCCAGCAGTTACAAGCGCCCCTGGGATGAGCAGTTCTTC
CDR3aa: CASSYKRPWDEQFF

v_gene: TRBV10-3
d_gene: .
abundance: .
j_gene: TRBJ2-3
CDR3nt: TGTGCCATCAGTCCCCGGGAGAGCACAGATACGCAGTATTTT
CDR3aa: CAISPRESTDTQYF

v_gene: TRBV7-9
d_gene: TRBD1
abundance: once
j_gene: TRBJ1-2
CDR3nt: TGTGCCAGCAGCCGAAGCTACAGGGGGACCGGCTACACCTTC
CDR3aa: CASSRSYRGTGYTF

v_gene: TRBV7-9
d_gene: TRBD2
abundance: .
j_gene: TRBJ2-1
CDR3nt: TGTGCCAGCAGCTTGACTAGCGGGAAGGAGTACAATGAGCAGTTCTTC
CDR3aa: CASSLTSGKEYNEQFF

v_gene: TRBV9
d_gene: TRBD1
abundance: .
j_gene: TRBJ2-7
CDR3nt: TGTGCCAGCAGCGTAGGTACAGGGGGCGCCTACGAGCAGTACTTC
CDR3aa: CASSVGTGGAYEQYF

v_gene: TRBV27
d_gene: .
abundance: .
j_gene: TRBJ1-6
CDR3nt: TGTGCCAGCAGTGTAACCGGGACCTATAATTCACCCCTCCACTTT
CDR3aa: CASSVTGTYNSPLHF

v_gene: TRBV9
d_gene: TRBD1
abundance: few
j_gene: TRBJ2-1
CDR3nt: TGTGCCAGCAGCGTAGAGGGACAGGGCCACAATGAGCAGTTCTTC
CDR3aa: CASSVEGQGHNEQFF

v_gene: TRBV28
d_gene: TRBD1
abundance: .
j_gene: TRBJ2-7
CDR3nt: TGTGCCAGCAAGCGCACCGGGACAGGGCGATACGAGCAGTACTTC
CDR3aa: CASKRTGTGRYEQYF

v_gene: TRBV9
d_gene: TRBD1
abundance: .
j_gene: TRBJ2-7
CDR3nt: TGTGCCAGCAGCGTAGGTGACAGGGGGATTTACGAGCAGTACTTC
CDR3aa: CASSVGDRGIYEQYF

v_gene: TRBV28
d_gene: .
abundance: .
j_gene: TRBJ1-4
CDR3nt: TGTGCCAGCAAGACGGACAGCCTAAATGAAAAACTGTTTTTT
CDR3aa: CASKTDSLNEKLFF

v_gene: TRBV7-3
d_gene: .
abundance: .
j_gene: TRBJ2-3
CDR3nt: TGTGCCAGCAGCCACCCGGGGGACACGCAGTATTTT
CDR3aa: CASSHPGDTQYF

v_gene: TRBV20-1
d_gene: .
abundance: .
j_gene: TRBJ1-4
CDR3nt: TGCAGTGCTAGTATTTTAGGGAGGCATGAAAAACTGTTTTTT
CDR3aa: CSASILGRHEKLFF

v_gene: TRBV6-2/TRBV6-3
d_gene: TRBD2
abundance: .
j_gene: TRBJ2-7
CDR3nt: TGTGCCAGCAGTCACCAGACGGGGGGTTACTACGAGCAGTACTTC
CDR3aa: CASSHQTGGYYEQYF

v_gene: TRBV11-3
d_gene: TRBD2
abundance: .
j_gene: TRBJ2-1
CDR3nt: TGTGCCAGCAGCTTAGCGGGGGGGGGCCGCTACAATGAGCAGTTCTTC
CDR3aa: CASSLAGGGRYNEQFF

v_gene: TRBV5-4
d_gene: TRBD2
abundance: once
j_gene: TRBJ2-5
CDR3nt: TGTGCCAGCAGCTTGGGGACTAGCGGGGTGTGGGAGACCCAGTACTTC
CDR3aa: CASSLGTSGVWETQYF

v_gene: TRBV2
d_gene: TRBD1
abundance: .
j_gene: TRBJ1-2
CDR3nt: TGTGCCAGCGGGACAGGGCATGGCTACACCTTC
CDR3aa: CASGTGHGYTF

v_gene: TRBV7-2
d_gene: TRBD2
abundance: .
j_gene: TRBJ2-1
CDR3nt: TGTGCCAGCAGCTTTGGTCTAGCGGGGGTCTCCTACAATGAGCAGTTCTTC
CDR3aa: CASSFGLAGVSYNEQFF

v_gene: TRBV21-1
d_gene: .
abundance: .
j_gene: TRBJ2-1
CDR3nt: TGTGCCAGCAGCACACCGGGCCGAAATTTCGGGAGCTCCTACAATGAGCAGTTCTTC
CDR3aa: CASSTPGRNFGSSYNEQFF

v_gene: TRBV28
d_gene: .
abundance: .
j_gene: TRBJ1-5
CDR3nt: TGTGCCAGCAGCCCAACACCGGGACACCAACCTTTGGGCAATCAGCCCCAGCATTTT
CDR3aa: CASSPTPGHQPLGNQPQHF

v_gene: TRBV27
d_gene: .
abundance: .
j_gene: TRBJ1-5
CDR3nt: TGTGCCAGCAGTCCACAGATACCCTCGTCCTATAGCAATCAGCCCCAGCATTTT
CDR3aa: CASSPQIPSSYSNQPQHF

v_gene: TRBV19
d_gene: TRBD2
abundance: .
j_gene: TRBJ2-7
CDR3nt: TGTGCCAGTAGTACTTCGGGACTAGGCTACGAGCAGTACTTC
CDR3aa: CASSTSGLGYEQYF

v_gene: TRBV6-6
d_gene: .
abundance: .
j_gene: TRBJ1-1
CDR3nt: TGTGCCACCAAACGGGACACCAAGCTGAACACTGAAGCTTTCTTT
CDR3aa: CATKRDTKLNTEAFF

v_gene: TRBV12-3/TRBV12-4
d_gene: .
abundance: .
j_gene: TRBJ2-1
CDR3nt: TGTGCCAGCAGACCCGACAGAGACAATGAGCAGTTCTTC
CDR3aa: CASRPDRDNEQFF

v_gene: TRBV7-8
d_gene: .
abundance: few
j_gene: TRBJ1-2
CDR3nt: TGTGCCAGCAGCCCCCTTGTAGGGGGAGGGGATGGCTACACCTTC
CDR3aa: CASSPLVGGGDGYTF